The T cell receptor beta chain described here comes from a study of blood T cell repertoires in COVID-19 (dated by TCRdb to 2018 to 2020). Study-level background: The collaborator samples originated in the United States, Italy and Spain and spanned the acute and convalescent phases of COVID-19. Where HLA class I and class II types were available, the types were taken from metadata supplied by the sample provider, not from assay-based typing. The repertoires were released in a freely available public database intended as a resource for research on the immune response to SARS-CoV-2. The dataset comprised deeply sampled blood TCRbeta repertoires from subjects exposed to, actively infected with, or recovered from COVID-19. The samples were drawn from two sources: the first 160 participants of the ongoing ImmuneRACE study, and 1,000 to 1,500 subjects contributed by 6 global collaborators. The material from the prospective study consisted of cDNA or gDNA derived from T cells, B-cell-depleted T cells, or PBMCs. A de-identified subject ID, COVID-19 status, age in years and sex were almost always included in the sample metadata.

Another Seattle source contributed samples from volunteer blood donors who had recovered from COVID-19. Each collaborating institution followed its own protocols to collect whole blood in K2EDTA tubes. Collaborator samples were shipped for TCRbeta analysis as frozen whole blood, isolated PBMCs, or DNA extracted from either sample type. Overall results and qualifications from the work: The quantity of clinical and demographic metadata differed by source and by participant and was supplied without curation.

Worth noting for this clone: Its antigen is currently not known. Base quality data are lacking; no much larger clone is found one base away.

V has 0 bases trimmed and J has 5 bases trimmed; junction bases matching no gene number 7. The germline V gene (reference sequence) sets CDR1 to LGHDT and CDR2 to YNNKEL. The cysteine opens and the phenylalanine closes a CDR3 of 17 amino acids. Only the CDR3 DNA stays, 51 bases, in frame from base 1. TCRbeta CDR3 regions were amplified from genomic DNA using the immunoSEQ Assay, a bias-controlled multiplex PCR. The published analysis was carried out like this. Nucleated cell counts per sample were estimated from amplification of reference gene primers within the assay. Sequence reads were collapsed and filtered to measure the absolute abundance of every unique TCRbeta CDR3 rearrangement. For each sample, productive Simpson clonality was calculated as the square root of Simpson's diversity index across productive rearrangements. This immuneACCESS table, as held by TCRdb, lists in-frame sequences with V and J called but not all clones. Of the missing ones, under half trace to an unresolved V gene in checked studies; the others have no known cause. V, J and clone size are those of that table, while D and trimming were read from the DNA. For this sample there are around 250,000 clones; about 89% appear just once. In total, the top ten clones hold roughly 1.6% of the sample.

Sequenced input: peripheral blood. The TCR originated in a woman aged 60-75 years who had recovered from COVID-19. The receptor chain draws on TRBV3-1 (or the pseudogene TRBV3-2) and TRBJ2-2, and TRBD1 matches 9 of the central bases. The DNA sequence is as follows: TGTGCCAGCAGCCAAGATGTGGGACAGGGAAGGACCGGGGAGCTGTTTTTT. This gives the protein CASSQDVGQGRTGELFF.